This T cell receptor beta chain emerged from a study of T cell changes during pregnancy in multiple sclerosis (dated by TCRdb to 2018 to 2020). About the study as a whole: In women with multiple sclerosis, the researchers looked at how the T cell repertoire shifted as pregnancy progressed.

The method behind the library was the immunoSEQ multiplex PCR assay. The table comes from immuneACCESS by way of TCRdb, which keeps in-frame sequences with V and J called. Part of the clones is missing from these tables; in studies checked, under half for an unresolved V gene and the rest for unknown reasons. This sample gives roughly 40,000 clones in total; approximately 90% of them show up just once. The leading ten clones occupy roughly 0.75% of the sample. As concerns this clone: Its antigen is still unknown. No base quality values were provided; no much bigger clone lies one nucleotide off.

V is clipped by 0 bases and J by 5 bases, and the sequence between their germline boundaries is 10 bases long. Sequences SGDLS (CDR1) and YYNGEE (CDR2) are obtained from the germline V gene. From the cysteine up to the phenylalanine, the CDR3 has a length of 14 residues. Of the read, only the CDR3 DNA is kept; its 42 bases are in frame from base 1. The TCR originated in a female donor with multiple sclerosis, enrolled in a pregnancy study. The sample in question was CD4+ T cells from peripheral blood mononuclear cells, obtained before pregnancy. The chain links TRBV9 with TRBJ2-3; the D gene remains uncertain. The encoded CDR3 is CASSVVASRDTQYF. In nucleotides, the sequence is TGTGCCAGCAGCGTAGTTGCTAGTCGAGATACGCAGTATTTT.